Listed here is a single T cell receptor (beta chain). Its matching antigen is unknown. This sample is part of a study of Graves' ophthalmopathy and Graves' hyperthyroidism. CDR3 size: 17 residues. Germline assignment: CDR1 SGHDN and CDR2 FVKESK. Trimming shortened V by 3 bases and J by 5 bases, and 22 bases separated the two germline ends. Diagnosis used clinical symptoms, serum thyroxine, TRAb, thyroid ultrasound and orbital computed tomography. Study-wide findings and caveats: Blood also harbored most expanded thyroid clonotypes above 0.001 frequency.

From RNA, the CDR3 regions of TCR beta chains were amplified and sequenced. Second-round multiplex PCR followed a first-round RT-PCR using HTBI primers. TCRdb reprocessed the multiplex PCR reads with MiXCR, giving one entry per CDR3 protein. The sample records around 1.1 million distinct CDR3 sequences, less than 45% being singletons. The source material was peripheral blood or thyroid tissue (not recorded which). The chain is built from TRBV14 and TRBJ2-5; D might be TRBD2 (5 bases). This receptor was obtained from an adult man with Graves' hyperthyroidism. The CDR3 spells CASSHPRTANTGETQYF. CDR3 nucleotide sequence: TGTGCCAGCAGCCATCCGAGGACTGCGAACACCGGGGAGACCCAGTACTTC.